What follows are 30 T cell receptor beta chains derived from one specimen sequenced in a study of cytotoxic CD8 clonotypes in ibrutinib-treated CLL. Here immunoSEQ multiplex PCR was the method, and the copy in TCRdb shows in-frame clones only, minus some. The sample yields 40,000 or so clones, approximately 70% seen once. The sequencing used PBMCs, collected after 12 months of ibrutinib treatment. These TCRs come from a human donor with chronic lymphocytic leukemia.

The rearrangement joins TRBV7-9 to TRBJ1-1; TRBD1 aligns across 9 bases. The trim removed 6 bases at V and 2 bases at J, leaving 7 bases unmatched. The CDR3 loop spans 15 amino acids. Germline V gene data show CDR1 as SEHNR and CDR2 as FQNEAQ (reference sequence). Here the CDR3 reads CASSAPDRGNTEAFF. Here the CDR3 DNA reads TGTGCCAGCAGTGCTCCGGACAGGGGAAACACTGAAGCTTTCTTT.

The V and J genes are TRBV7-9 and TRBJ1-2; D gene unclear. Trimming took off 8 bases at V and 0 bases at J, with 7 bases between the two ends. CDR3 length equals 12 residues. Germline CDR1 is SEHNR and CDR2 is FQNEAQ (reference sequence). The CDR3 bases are TGTGCCAGCGTTGAAACTAACTATGGCTACACCTTC. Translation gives CASVETNYGYTF.

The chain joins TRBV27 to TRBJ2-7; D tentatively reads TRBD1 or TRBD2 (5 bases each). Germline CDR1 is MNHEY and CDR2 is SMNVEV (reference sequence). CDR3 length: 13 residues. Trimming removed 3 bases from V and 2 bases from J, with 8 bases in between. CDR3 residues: CASSLGVAYEQYF. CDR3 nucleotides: TGTGCCAGCAGTTTGGGGGTGGCCTACGAGCAGTACTTC.

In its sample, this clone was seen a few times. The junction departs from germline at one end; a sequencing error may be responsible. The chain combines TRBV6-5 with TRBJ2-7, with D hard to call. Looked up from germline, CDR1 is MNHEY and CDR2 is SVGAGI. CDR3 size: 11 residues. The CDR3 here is CASSYSHEQYF. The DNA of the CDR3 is TGTGCCAGCAGTTACTCCCACGAGCAGTACTTC.

CDR3 DNA sequence: TGTGCCAGCAGTGAAGGCGAATCCGGTAGCACCATATATTTT. It encodes CASSEGESGSTIYF. V gene TRBV25-1 combines with J gene TRBJ1-3; no reliable D call. CDR1 is MGHDK, CDR2 SYGVNS, per germline. With 2 bases removed from V and 9 bases from J, the gap between germline ends came to 14 bases. This CDR3 is built from 14 residues.

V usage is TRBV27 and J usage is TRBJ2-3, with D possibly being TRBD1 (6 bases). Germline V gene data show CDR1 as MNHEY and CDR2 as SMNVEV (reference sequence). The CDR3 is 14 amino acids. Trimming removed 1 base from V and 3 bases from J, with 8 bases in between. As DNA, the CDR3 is TGTGCCAGCAGTTTATGGACAGATACAGATACGCAGTATTTT. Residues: CASSLWTDTDTQYF.

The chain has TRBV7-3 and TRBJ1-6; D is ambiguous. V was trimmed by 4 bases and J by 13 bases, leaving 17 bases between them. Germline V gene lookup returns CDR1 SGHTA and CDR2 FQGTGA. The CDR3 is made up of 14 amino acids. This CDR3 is CASSSPGPFMPLHF. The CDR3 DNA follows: TGTGCCAGCAGCTCCCCGGGCCCTTTTATGCCCCTCCACTTT.

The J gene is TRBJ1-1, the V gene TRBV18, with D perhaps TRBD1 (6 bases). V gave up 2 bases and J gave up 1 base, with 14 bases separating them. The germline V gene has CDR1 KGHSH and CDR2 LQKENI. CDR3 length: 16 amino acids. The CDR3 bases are TGTGCCAGCTCACCAAGTGGTCAGGGGTGGAACACTGAAGCTTTCTTT. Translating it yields CASSPSGQGWNTEAFF.

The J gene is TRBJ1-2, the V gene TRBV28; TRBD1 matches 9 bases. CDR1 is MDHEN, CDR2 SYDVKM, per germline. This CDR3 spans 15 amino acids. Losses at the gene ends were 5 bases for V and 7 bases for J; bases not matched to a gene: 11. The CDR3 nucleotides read TGTGCCAGCAGTCTCCCCCCGGGACAGGGCGTTGGCTACACCTTC. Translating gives CASSLPPGQGVGYTF.

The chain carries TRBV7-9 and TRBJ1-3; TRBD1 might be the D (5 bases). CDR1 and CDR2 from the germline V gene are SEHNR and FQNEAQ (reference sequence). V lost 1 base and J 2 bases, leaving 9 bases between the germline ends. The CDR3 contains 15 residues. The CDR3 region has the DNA TGTGCCAGCAGCTTAGTCGGGGGGACTGGAAACACCATATATTTT. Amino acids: CASSLVGGTGNTIYF.

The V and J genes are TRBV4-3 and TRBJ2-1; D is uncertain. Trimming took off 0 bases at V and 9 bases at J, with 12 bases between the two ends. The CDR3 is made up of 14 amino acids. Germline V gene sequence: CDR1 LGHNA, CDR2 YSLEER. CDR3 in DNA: TGCGCCAGCAGCCAAGATGCCCGGGCCGTTGAGCAGTTCTTC. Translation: CASSQDARAVEQFF.

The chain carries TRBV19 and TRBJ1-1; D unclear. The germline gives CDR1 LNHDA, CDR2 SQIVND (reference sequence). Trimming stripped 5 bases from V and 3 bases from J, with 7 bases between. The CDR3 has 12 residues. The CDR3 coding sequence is TGTGCCAGTAGTCCAGGTTACACTGAAGCTTTCTTT. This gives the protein CASSPGYTEAFF. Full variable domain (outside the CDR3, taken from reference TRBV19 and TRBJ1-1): DGGITQSPKYLFRKEGQNVTLSCEQNLNHDAMYWYRQDPGQGLRLIYYSQIVNDFQKGDIAEGYSVSREKKESFPLTVTSAQKNPTAFYLCASSPGYTEAFFGQGTRLTVV.

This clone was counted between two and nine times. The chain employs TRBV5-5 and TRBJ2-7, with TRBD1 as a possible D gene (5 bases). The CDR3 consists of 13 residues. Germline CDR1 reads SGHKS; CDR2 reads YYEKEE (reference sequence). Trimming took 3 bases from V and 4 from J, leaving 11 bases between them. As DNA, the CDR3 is TGTGCCAGCAGCTCCTTGGACAAGTACGAGCAGTACTTC. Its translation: CASSSLDKYEQYF.

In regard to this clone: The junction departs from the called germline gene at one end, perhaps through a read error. The DNA for the CDR3 is TGCGCCAGCAGTTTGGGGACTAGAGGTGGTGAGCAGTTCTTC. Its protein product is CASSLGTRGGEQFF. The gene calls are TRBV5-1 and TRBJ2-1, with 8 positions matching TRBD2. Per germline, CDR1 SGHRS and CDR2 YFSETQ. The CDR3 has 14 residues.

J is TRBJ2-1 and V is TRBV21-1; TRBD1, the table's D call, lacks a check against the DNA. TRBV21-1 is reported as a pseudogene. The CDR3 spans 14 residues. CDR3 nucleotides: TGTGCCAGCAGCAAATTGGGACAGTGCAATGAGCGGTTCTTC. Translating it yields CASSKLGQCNERFF.

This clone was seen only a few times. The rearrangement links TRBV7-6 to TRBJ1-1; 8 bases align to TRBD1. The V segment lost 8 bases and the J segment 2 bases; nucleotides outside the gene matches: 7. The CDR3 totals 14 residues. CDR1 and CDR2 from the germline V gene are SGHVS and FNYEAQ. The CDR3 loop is CASGQGASNTEAFF. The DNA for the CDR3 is TGTGCCAGCGGGCAGGGGGCCTCTAACACTGAAGCTTTCTTT.

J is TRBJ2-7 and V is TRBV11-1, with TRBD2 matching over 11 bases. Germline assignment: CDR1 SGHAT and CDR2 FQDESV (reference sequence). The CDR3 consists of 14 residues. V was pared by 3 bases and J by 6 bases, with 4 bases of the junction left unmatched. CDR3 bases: TGTGCCAGCAGCTTTAGCGGGAGGGCCCCCGAGCAGTACTTC. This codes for CASSFSGRAPEQYF.

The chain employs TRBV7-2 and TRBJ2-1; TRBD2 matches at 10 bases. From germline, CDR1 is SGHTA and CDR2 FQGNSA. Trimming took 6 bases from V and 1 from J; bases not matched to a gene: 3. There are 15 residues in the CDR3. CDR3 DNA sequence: TGTGCCAGCAGTCTTAGCGGGGGGTCCTACAATGAGCAGTTCTTC. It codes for CASSLSGGSYNEQFF.

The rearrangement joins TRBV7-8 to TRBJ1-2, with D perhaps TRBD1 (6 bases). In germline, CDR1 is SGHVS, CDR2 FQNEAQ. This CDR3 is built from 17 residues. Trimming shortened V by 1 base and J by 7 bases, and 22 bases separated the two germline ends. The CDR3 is CASSLGGAGTGMGGYTF. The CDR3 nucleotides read TGTGCCAGCAGCTTAGGAGGAGCGGGTACAGGGATGGGTGGCTACACCTTC.

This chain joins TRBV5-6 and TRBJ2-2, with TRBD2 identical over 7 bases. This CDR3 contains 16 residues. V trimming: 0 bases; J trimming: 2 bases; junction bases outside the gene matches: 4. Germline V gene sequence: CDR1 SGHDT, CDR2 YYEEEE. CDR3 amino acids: CASSLVGGFNTGELFF. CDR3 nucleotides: TGTGCCAGCAGCTTGGTGGGAGGGTTTAACACCGGGGAGCTGTTTTTT.

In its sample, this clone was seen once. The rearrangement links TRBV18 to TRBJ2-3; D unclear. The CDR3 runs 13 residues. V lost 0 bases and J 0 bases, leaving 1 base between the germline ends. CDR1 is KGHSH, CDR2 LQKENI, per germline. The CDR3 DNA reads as TGTGCCAGCTCACCACCTAGCACAGATACGCAGTATTTT. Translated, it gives CASSPPSTDTQYF.

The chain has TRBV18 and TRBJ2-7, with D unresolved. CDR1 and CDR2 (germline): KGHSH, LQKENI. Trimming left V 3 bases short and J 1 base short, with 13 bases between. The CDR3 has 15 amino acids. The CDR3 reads CASSPGNGRSYEQYF. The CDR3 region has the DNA TGTGCCAGCTCACCGGGAAACGGAAGGTCCTACGAGCAGTACTTC.

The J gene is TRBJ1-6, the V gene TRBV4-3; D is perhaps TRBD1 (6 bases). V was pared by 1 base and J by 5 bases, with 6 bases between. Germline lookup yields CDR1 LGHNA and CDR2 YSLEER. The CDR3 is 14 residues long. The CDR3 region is CASSQGTDNSPLHF. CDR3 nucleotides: TGCGCCAGCAGCCAAGGGACAGATAATTCACCCCTCCACTTT.

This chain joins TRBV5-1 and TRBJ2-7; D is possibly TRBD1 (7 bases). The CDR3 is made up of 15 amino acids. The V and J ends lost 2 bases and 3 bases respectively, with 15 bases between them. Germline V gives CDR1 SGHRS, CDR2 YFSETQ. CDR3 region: CASSFFGGQLYEQYF. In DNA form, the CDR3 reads TGCGCCAGCAGCTTCTTCGGGGGACAGCTCTACGAGCAGTACTTC.

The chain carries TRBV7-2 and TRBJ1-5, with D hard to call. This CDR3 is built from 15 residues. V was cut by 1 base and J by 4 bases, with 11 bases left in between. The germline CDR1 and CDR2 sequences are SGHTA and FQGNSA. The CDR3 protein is CASSLGVGWNQPQHF. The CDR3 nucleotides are TGTGCCAGCAGCTTAGGGGTAGGGTGGAATCAGCCCCAGCATTTT.

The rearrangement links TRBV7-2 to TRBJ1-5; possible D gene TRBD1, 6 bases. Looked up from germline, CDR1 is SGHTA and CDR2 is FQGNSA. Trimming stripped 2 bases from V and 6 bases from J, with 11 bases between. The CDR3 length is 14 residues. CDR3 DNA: TGTGCCAGCAGCTTACTGGGGGCAGGTCAGCCCCAGCATTTT. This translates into CASSLLGAGQPQHF.

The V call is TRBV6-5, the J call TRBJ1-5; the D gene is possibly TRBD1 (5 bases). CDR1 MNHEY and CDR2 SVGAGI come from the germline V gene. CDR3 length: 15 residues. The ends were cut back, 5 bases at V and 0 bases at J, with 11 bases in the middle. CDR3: CASSMTAYSNQPQHF. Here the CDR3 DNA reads TGTGCCAGCAGTATGACAGCATATAGCAATCAGCCCCAGCATTTT.

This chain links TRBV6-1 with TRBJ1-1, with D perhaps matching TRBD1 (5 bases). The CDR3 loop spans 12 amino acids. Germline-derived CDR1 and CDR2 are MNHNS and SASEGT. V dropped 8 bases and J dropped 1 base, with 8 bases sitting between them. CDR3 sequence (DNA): TGTGCCAGCCACAGGCCGAACACTGAAGCTTTCTTT. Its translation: CASHRPNTEAFF.

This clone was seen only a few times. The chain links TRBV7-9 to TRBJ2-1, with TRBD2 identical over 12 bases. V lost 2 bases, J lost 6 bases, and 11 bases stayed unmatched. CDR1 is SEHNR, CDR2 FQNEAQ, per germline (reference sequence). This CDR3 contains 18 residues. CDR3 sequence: CASSLPPRLAGATNEQFF. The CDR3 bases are TGTGCCAGCAGCTTACCCCCCCGACTAGCGGGAGCGACCAATGAGCAGTTCTTC. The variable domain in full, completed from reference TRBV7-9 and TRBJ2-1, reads DTGVSQNPRHKITKRGQNVTFRCDPISEHNRLYWYRQTLGQGPEFLTYFQNEAQLEKSRLLSDRFSAERPKGSFSTLEIQRTEQGDSAMYLCASSLPPRLAGATNEQFFGPGTRLTVL.

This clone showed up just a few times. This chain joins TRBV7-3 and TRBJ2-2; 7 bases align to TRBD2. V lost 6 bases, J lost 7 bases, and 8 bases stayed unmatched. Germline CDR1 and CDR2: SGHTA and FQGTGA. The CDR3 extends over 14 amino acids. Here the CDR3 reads CASRMTSLGGELFF. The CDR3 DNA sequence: TGTGCCAGCAGGATGACTAGCCTTGGCGGGGAGCTGTTTTTT.